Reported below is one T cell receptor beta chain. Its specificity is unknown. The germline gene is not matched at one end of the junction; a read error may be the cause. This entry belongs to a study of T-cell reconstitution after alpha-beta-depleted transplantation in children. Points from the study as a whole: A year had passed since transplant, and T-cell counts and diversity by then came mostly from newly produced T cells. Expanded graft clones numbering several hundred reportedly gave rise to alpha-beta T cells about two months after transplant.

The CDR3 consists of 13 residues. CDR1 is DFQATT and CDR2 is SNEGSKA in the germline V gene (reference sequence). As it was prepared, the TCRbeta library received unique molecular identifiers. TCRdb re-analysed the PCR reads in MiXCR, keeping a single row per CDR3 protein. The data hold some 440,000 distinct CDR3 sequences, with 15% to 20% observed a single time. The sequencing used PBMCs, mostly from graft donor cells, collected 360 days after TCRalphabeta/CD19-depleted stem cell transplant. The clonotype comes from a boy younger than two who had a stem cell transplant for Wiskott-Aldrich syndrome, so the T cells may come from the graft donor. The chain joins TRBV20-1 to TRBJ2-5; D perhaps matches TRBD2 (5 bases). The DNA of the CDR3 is TGCAGTGCCAAACTAGGATACCATGAGACCCAGTACTTC. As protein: CSAKLGYHETQYF.